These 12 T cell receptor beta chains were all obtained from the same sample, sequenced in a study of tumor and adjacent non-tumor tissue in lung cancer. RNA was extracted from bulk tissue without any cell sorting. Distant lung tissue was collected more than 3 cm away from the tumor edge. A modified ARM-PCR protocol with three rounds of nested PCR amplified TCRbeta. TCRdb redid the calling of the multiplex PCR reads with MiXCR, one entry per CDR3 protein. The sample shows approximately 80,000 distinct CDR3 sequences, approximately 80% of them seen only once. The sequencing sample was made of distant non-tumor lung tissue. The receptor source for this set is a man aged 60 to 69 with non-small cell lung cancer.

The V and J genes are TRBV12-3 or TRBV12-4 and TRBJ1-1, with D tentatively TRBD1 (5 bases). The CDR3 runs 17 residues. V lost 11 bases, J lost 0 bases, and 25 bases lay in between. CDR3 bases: TGTGCCGGCCGCATAACTACGACAGAGGGCATGAACACTGAAGCTTTCTTT. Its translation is CAGRITTTEGMNTEAFF.

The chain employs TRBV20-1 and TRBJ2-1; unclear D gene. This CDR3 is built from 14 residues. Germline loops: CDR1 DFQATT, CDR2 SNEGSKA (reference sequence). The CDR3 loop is CSHYVALNYNEQFF. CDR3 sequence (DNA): TGCAGCCACTACGTGGCCCTGAACTACAATGAGCAGTTCTTC.

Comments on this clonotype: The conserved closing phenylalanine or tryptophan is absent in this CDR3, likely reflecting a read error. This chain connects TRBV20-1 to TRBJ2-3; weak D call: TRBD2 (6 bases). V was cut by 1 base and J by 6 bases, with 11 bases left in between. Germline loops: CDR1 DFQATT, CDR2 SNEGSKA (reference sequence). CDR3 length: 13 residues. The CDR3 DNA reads TGCAGTGCTAGAGGGGGACTGGGCGATACGCAGTATTCT. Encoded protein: CSARGGLGDTQYS.

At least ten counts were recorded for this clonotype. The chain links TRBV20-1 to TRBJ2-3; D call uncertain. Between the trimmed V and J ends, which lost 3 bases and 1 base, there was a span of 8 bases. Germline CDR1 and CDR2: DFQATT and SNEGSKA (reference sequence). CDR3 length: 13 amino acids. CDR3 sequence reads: CSASLWGTDTQYF. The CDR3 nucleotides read TGCAGTGCTAGTTTGTGGGGCACAGATACGCAGTATTTT.

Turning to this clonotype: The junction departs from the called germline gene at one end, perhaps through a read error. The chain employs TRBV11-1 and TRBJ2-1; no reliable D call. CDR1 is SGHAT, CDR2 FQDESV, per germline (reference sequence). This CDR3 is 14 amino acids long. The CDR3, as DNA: TGTGCCAGCAGATTAGAGTTGGTACACAATGAGCAGTTATTC. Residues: CASRLELVHNEQLF.

The CDR3 region has the DNA TGTGCCAGCAGCTTAACAGCGAATCTGTATGTTCGGAACACTGAAGCTTTCTTT. This encodes CASSLTANLYVRNTEAFF. The chain couples TRBV11-3 to TRBJ1-1; unclear D gene. Germline V gene sequence: CDR1 SGHNT, CDR2 YENEEA. The CDR3 contains 18 residues. V shed 2 bases and J shed 1 base, with 20 bases lying between them.

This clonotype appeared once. CDR3 protein: CASIYSYSGASYNEQFF. The CDR3 nucleotides are TGTGCCAGCATTTATTCGTACTCGGGGGCCTCCTACAATGAGCAGTTCTTC. V gene TRBV6-5 combines with J gene TRBJ2-1, with D perhaps given as TRBD1 or TRBD2 (6 bases each). Germline-derived CDR1 and CDR2 are MNHEY and SVGAGI. V lost 7 bases and J 0 bases, leaving 19 bases between the germline ends. There are 17 residues in the CDR3.

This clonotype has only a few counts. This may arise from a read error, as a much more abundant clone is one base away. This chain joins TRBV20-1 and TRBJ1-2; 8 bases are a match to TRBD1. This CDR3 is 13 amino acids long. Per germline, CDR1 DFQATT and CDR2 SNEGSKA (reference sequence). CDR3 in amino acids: CSAKTGADYGYAF. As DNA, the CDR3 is TGCAGTGCTAAGACAGGGGCCGACTATGGCTACGCCTTC.

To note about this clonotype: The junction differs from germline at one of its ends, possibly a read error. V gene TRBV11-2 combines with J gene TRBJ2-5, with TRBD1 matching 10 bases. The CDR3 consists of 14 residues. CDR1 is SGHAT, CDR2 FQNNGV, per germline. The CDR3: CDSRLTGGWETHYF. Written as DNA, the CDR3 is TGTGACAGTAGGCTGACAGGGGGCTGGGAGACCCACTACTTC.

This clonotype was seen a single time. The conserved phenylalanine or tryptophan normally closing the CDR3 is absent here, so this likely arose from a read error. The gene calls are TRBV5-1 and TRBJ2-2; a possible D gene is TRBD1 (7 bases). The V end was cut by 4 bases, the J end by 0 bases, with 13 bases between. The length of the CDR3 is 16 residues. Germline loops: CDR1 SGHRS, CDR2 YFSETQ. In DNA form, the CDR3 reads TGCGCCAGCAGCCTGGAGGGACAGCCGAACACCGGGGAGCTGTTTTCT. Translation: CASSLEGQPNTGELFS.

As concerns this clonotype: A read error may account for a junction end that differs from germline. The CDR3 reads CASAPNRWTSGSHGSDTQYF. The CDR3 region has the DNA TGCGCCAGCGCTCCAAACCGATGGACTAGCGGGAGCCACGGTTCAGACACGCAGTATTTT. This chain links TRBV10-2 with TRBJ2-3, with 13 bases that match TRBD2. Germline V gene data show CDR1 as WSHSY and CDR2 as SAAADI. The CDR3 is 20 residues long.

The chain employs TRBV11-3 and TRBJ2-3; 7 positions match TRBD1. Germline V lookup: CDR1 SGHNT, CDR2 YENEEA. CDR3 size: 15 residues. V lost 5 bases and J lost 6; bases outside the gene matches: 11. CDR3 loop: CASSLAVGGRDTQYF. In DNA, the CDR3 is TGTGCCAGCAGCCTCGCTGTAGGGGGCAGGGATACGCAGTATTTT. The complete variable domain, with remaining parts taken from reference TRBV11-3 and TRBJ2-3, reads EAGVVQSPRYKIIEKKQPVAFWCNPISGHNTLYWYLQNLGQGPELLIRYENEEAVDDSQLPKDRFSAERLKGVDSTLKIQPAELGDSAVYLCASSLAVGGRDTQYFGPGTRLTVL.